The T cell receptor (beta chain) described here comes from a study of blood T cell repertoires in COVID-19. About the research overall: Donors in the United States, Italy and Spain gave samples during acute or convalescent COVID-19. T cells, B-cell-depleted T cells, or PBMCs supplied cDNA or gDNA.

Study processing details: Amplification of reference gene primers was used by the study to estimate nucleated cell counts. Here immunoSEQ multiplex PCR was the method, and the copy in TCRdb shows in-frame clones only, minus some. D and trimming were read from the DNA, whereas the V and J calls and clone size are those reported in that table. Of 120,000 or so clones listed, roughly 90% are singletons. Sequencing input: peripheral blood. The receptor was isolated from a man aged 40-55 years with acute or convalescent COVID-19.

DNA of the CDR3: TGCGCCAGCAGCTTGGGGGACAGACATCAGCCCCAGCATTTT. It codes for CASSLGDRHQPQHF. This chain joins TRBV5-1 and TRBJ1-5, with TRBD1 matching 7 bases. CDR1 and CDR2 (germline): SGHRS, YFSETQ. V was clipped by 0 bases and J by 5 bases; unmatched bases: 2. The CDR3 loop spans 14 amino acids.